The 20 T cell receptor beta chains presented below share a single source sample, sequenced in a study of blood T cell repertoires in COVID-19. Method: immunoSEQ multiplex PCR; TCRdb's copy keeps in-frame clones and lacks some. The sample holds tens of thousands of clones, 84% seen once. Sequencing was done on a sample of peripheral blood. The receptors were sampled from an elderly man with COVID-19, enrolled during active disease.

This chain uses TRBV27 with TRBJ1-1; 11 positions match TRBD1. Germline values: CDR1 MNHEY, CDR2 SMNVEV (reference sequence). The CDR3 has 17 residues. V lost 2 bases and J lost 3; bases outside the gene matches: 8. As DNA, the CDR3 is TGTGCCAGCAGTTTACGGACAGGGGGCAGGAAGGACACTGAAGCTTTCTTT. Translated: CASSLRTGGRKDTEAFF.

The chain employs TRBV11-2 and TRBJ1-2; tentative D call: TRBD1 (6 bases). CDR1 and CDR2 from the germline V gene are SGHAT and FQNNGV. Trimming shortened V by 2 bases and J by 7 bases, and 8 bases separated the two germline ends. This CDR3 region has 12 residues. This CDR3 is CASSLSTGGYTF. CDR3 DNA sequence: TGTGCCAGCAGCTTATCGACAGGTGGCTACACCTTC.

This sequence joins TRBV15 and TRBJ1-5; D is possibly TRBD1 (6 bases). In germline, CDR1 is LNHNV, CDR2 YYDKDF (reference sequence). This CDR3 region has 14 residues. V was trimmed by 6 bases and J by 6 bases, leaving 15 bases between them. The CDR3 loop is CATSSPGAGQPQHF. CDR3 coding DNA: TGTGCCACCAGTTCACCAGGGGCGGGTCAGCCCCAGCATTTT.

This clone occurred once. The chain links TRBV5-1 to TRBJ2-3; D remains ambiguous. The V end lost 4 bases, the J end lost 3 bases, and 9 bases lay between the germline ends. CDR1 and CDR2 (germline): SGHRS, YFSETQ. This CDR3 comprises 13 residues. Written as DNA, the CDR3 is TGCGCCAGCAGCCCACCCGGGACAGATACGCAGTATTTT. Protein: CASSPPGTDTQYF. Full variable domain (rest looked up from reference TRBV5-1 and TRBJ2-3): KAGVTQTPRYLIKTRGQQVTLSCSPISGHRSVSWYQQTPGQGLQFLFEYFSETQRNKGNFPGRFSGRQFSNSRSEMNVSTLELGDSALYLCASSPPGTDTQYFGPGTRLTVL.

The V call is TRBV11-2, the J call TRBJ2-1; D perhaps matches TRBD2 (7 bases). This CDR3 contains 14 residues. Trimming stripped 2 bases from V and 9 bases from J, with 14 bases between. The germline CDR1 and CDR2 sequences are SGHAT and FQNNGV. The DNA for the CDR3 is TGTGCCAGCAGCTTAAAACGGGGGGCGGGTGAGCAGTTCTTC. It yields the protein CASSLKRGAGEQFF.

The chain is built from TRBV14 and TRBJ1-6; D remains unclear. V gave up 0 bases and J gave up 9 bases, with 9 bases separating them. The CDR3 extends over 14 amino acids. CDR1 is SGHDN, CDR2 FVKESK, per germline. The CDR3 spells CASSQDLGISPLHF. CDR3 sequence (DNA): TGTGCCAGCAGCCAAGACCTGGGCATTTCACCCCTCCACTTT.

The CDR3 nucleotides read TGTGCCAGCAGCCTCACAGGGGCAGTTAGTGGAAACACCATATATTTT. It is translated as CASSLTGAVSGNTIYF. J is TRBJ1-3 and V is TRBV13; the match to TRBD1 covers 7 bases. Germline lookup yields CDR1 PRHDT and CDR2 FYEKMQ (reference sequence). CDR3 length equals 16 residues. V lost 5 bases and J lost 3; bases outside the gene matches: 10.

This chain links TRBV29-1 with TRBJ1-2, with D possibly being TRBD1 (5 bases). This CDR3 spans 11 amino acids. Between the trimmed V and J ends, which lost 7 bases and 7 bases, there was a span of 13 bases. Germline V gene sequence: CDR1 SQVTM, CDR2 ANQGSEA. The CDR3 sequence is CSALRGIGYTF. The CDR3 DNA reads as TGCAGCGCTCTTCGGGGGATTGGCTACACCTTC.

Only a few counts were recorded for this clone. V and J are TRBV27 and TRBJ1-2; TRBD1 matches at 8 bases. Germline assignment: CDR1 MNHEY and CDR2 SMNVEV (reference sequence). Trimming at V came to 6 bases and at J to 1 base, leaving 10 bases not matched to a gene. The CDR3 has 16 amino acids. The CDR3 region is CASRPLSGGGNYGYTF. CDR3 DNA: TGTGCCAGCAGGCCGCTTTCAGGGGGCGGTAACTATGGCTACACCTTC.

The chain has TRBV12-3 or TRBV12-4 and TRBJ1-2; unclear D gene. The CDR3 loop spans 12 amino acids. V was cut by 1 base and J by 8 bases, with 8 bases left in between. The CDR3 region has the DNA TGTGCCAGCAGTTTAGGCCCTCAGGGCTACACCTTC. Protein product: CASSLGPQGYTF.

The V gene is TRBV18, the J gene TRBJ1-1, with 9 bases fitting TRBD1. The V and J ends lost 5 bases and 5 bases, in that order; junction bases with no gene match: 9. There are 15 residues in the CDR3. Germline V CDR1 and CDR2: KGHSH, LQKENI. The DNA for the CDR3 is TGTGCCAGCTCAGCGAACAGGGGGCTGGGGACTGAAGCTTTCTTT. Protein sequence: CASSANRGLGTEAFF.

The rearrangement links TRBV7-6 to TRBJ2-2; 7 bases match TRBD1. The CDR3 sequence is 16 residues long. CDR1 is SGHVS and CDR2 is FNYEAQ in the germline V gene. V lost 2 bases and J lost 6; bases outside the gene matches: 9. DNA of the CDR3: TGTGCCAGCAGCTTAAGGGGGCGCAGGGCGGCCGGGGAGCTGTTTTTT. Its protein is CASSLRGRRAAGELFF. The entire variable domain, with the rest obtained from reference TRBV7-6 and TRBJ2-2, is as follows: GAGVSQSPRYKVTKRGQDVALRCDPISGHVSLYWYRQALGQGPEFLTYFNYEAQQDKSGLPNDRFSAERPEGSISTLTIQRTEQRDSAMYRCASSLRGRRAAGELFFGEGSRLTVL.

The chain employs TRBV6-5 and TRBJ2-3; 10 bases are shared with TRBD1. The V gene end was trimmed by 2 bases and the J gene end by 8 bases; junction bases not matched to a gene: 7. The length of the CDR3 is 15 residues. The germline CDR1 and CDR2 sequences are MNHEY and SVGAGI. CDR3 protein: CASSYGTGDRATQYF. Here the CDR3 DNA reads TGTGCCAGCAGTTACGGGACAGGGGATCGTGCTACGCAGTATTTT.

The chain links TRBV7-6 to TRBJ2-1; 10 nucleotides agree with TRBD2. V shed 0 bases and J 3 bases; nucleotides not matched to a gene: 2. The CDR3 runs to 16 residues. Germline loops: CDR1 SGHVS, CDR2 FNYEAQ. This chain's CDR3 is CASSLAGLADYNEQFF. CDR3 DNA sequence: TGTGCCAGCAGCTTAGCCGGACTAGCGGACTACAATGAGCAGTTCTTC.

The rearrangement links TRBV4-3 to TRBJ1-2; D unclear. This CDR3 contains 12 residues. In germline, CDR1 is LGHNA, CDR2 YSLEER. V was shortened by 3 bases and J by 7 bases, with 9 bases between the two germline ends. CDR3: CASSQARGGYTF. For the CDR3, the DNA is TGCGCCAGCAGCCAGGCGCGAGGTGGCTACACCTTC.

This clone was counted a single time. V and J are TRBV6-5 and TRBJ2-3, with D tentatively TRBD1 (6 bases). The CDR3 consists of 15 residues. The germline CDR1 and CDR2 sequences are MNHEY and SVGAGI. V dropped 10 bases and J dropped 3 bases, with 20 bases sitting between them. CDR3 amino acids: CATTQGHPGTDTQYF. The CDR3 DNA reads TGTGCCACCACCCAGGGACATCCTGGGACAGATACGCAGTATTTT.

CDR3 region: CASSPWTSGSPLHF. The DNA of the CDR3 is TGTGCCAGCAGCCCTTGGACAAGCGGGTCGCCCCTCCACTTT. This rearrangement joins TRBV7-2 to TRBJ1-6, with D perhaps TRBD1 (5 bases). V was cut by 5 bases and J by 13 bases, with 18 bases left in between. Germline lookup yields CDR1 SGHTA and CDR2 FQGNSA. The CDR3 is 14 amino acids.

This clone was detected a few times. J is TRBJ2-7 and V is TRBV9; 12 bases are shared with TRBD1. The CDR3 is 15 residues long. With V trimmed by 5 bases and J by 5 bases, 8 bases remained unmatched. Germline assignment: CDR1 SGDLS and CDR2 YYNGEE. DNA for the CDR3: TGTGCCAGCAGTTATACCGGGACAGGGGGCGACGAGCAGTACTTC. It encodes CASSYTGTGGDEQYF.

As concerns this clone: Other DNA variants within this sample encode the same CDR3. The chain has TRBV7-2 and TRBJ1-1, with TRBD1 identical over 7 bases. Looked up from germline, CDR1 is SGHTA and CDR2 is FQGNSA. CDR3 length: 14 residues. V shed 6 bases, J shed 0 bases, and the junction held 4 bases outside the gene matches. CDR3 region: CASSSDRVNTEAFF. CDR3 coding DNA: TGTGCCAGCAGTTCTGACAGGGTGAACACTGAAGCTTTCTTT.

The chain's CDR3 is CASSQGNSRGEQYV. The CDR3 DNA sequence: TGCGCCAGCAGCCAAGGGAACAGCCGTGGCGAGCAGTACGTC. The chain is built from TRBV4-3 and TRBJ2-7; D unresolved. CDR3 length: 14 residues. CDR1 LGHNA and CDR2 YSLEER come from the germline V gene. Trimming cost V 1 base and J 6 bases, with 13 bases left between them.